This T cell receptor beta chain was obtained from a study of T cell responses to AZD1222 COVID-19 vaccine. A note on this clone: Its antigen is unidentified.

V was clipped by 1 base and J by 3 bases, with 9 bases between them. The CDR3 sequence is 14 residues long. Germline CDR1 reads KGHSH; CDR2 reads LQKENI. The protocol was immunoSEQ multiplex PCR, while the TCRdb copy is restricted to in-frame clones and leaves out a portion. This table holds approximately 220,000 clones, around 93% found once. Overall study findings and caveats: Only a handful of AZD1222 recipients were seropositive at baseline. Unmutated variant regions are reportedly the target of nearly half of TCRs that are spike-specific. Spike was spanned by vaccine-associated CD4 TCRs, with dominance at 160-218 and 743-854.

The chain carries TRBV18 and TRBJ1-1; the D is unclear. The sequencing used peripheral blood, collected on day 0 of MenACWY control vaccination. The sequence derives from an adult in good health. The CDR3 DNA reads TGTGCCAGCTCACCACGATCACGAGACACTGAAGCTTTCTTT. Residues: CASSPRSRDTEAFF. The complete variable domain, with remaining parts taken from reference TRBV18 and TRBJ1-1, reads NAGVMQNPRHLVRRRGQEARLRCSPMKGHSHVYWYRQLPEEGLKFMVYLQKENIIDESGMPKERFSAEFPKEGPSILRIQQVVRGDSAAYFCASSPRSRDTEAFFGQGTRLTVV.